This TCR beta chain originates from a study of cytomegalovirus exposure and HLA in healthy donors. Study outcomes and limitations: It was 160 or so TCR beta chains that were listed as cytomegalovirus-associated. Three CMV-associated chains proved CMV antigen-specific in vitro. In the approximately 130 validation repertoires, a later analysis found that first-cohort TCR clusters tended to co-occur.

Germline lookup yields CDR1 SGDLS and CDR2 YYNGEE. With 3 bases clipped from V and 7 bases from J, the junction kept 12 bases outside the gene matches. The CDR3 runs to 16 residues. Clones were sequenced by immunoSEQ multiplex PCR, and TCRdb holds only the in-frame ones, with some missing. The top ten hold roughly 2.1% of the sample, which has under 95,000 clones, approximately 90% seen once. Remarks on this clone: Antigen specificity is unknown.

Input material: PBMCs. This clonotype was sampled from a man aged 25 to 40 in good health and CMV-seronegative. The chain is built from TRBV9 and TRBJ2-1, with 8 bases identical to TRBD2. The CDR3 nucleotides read TGTGCCAGCAGCGGGCCGGGACTAGTGGGGGGAAATGAGCAGTTCTTC. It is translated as CASSGPGLVGGNEQFF.